This TCR beta chain was recovered during a study of shared clonotypes between healthy human individuals. Study-wide results and caveats: Relative to memory subsets, naive subsets generally showed larger estimated richness. Owing to a small donor count, the genetic and exposure-history diversity represented was limited.

Original processing notes: Filtering differed since immunoSEQ provided only junctions, with no quality scores. This table comes from immunoSEQ multiplex PCR, and its TCRdb copy is limited to in-frame clones, with some not included. V, J and clone size derive from that table, while D and trimming were established from the DNA sequence. The repertoire includes about 1 million clones, around 75% of them detected once, and around 1.5% sits in the top ten. As concerns this clone: Antigen: not known. This specimen includes other DNA sequences encoding the same CDR3.

The germline gives CDR1 SGDLS, CDR2 YYNGEE. This CDR3 region has 15 residues. J gave up 3 bases and V 0 bases, and 2 bases lay outside the gene matches. The rearrangement links TRBV9 to TRBJ2-1; 8 bases align to TRBD2. The clonotype originates from a man in his late teens or twenties in good health. Sequences were obtained from memory CD4+ T cells sorted from blood. Subset here: CD45RA-negative fraction. The CDR3 sequence is CASSVASGGYNEQFF. In DNA form, the CDR3 reads TGTGCCAGCAGCGTAGCCAGCGGGGGCTACAATGAGCAGTTCTTC.